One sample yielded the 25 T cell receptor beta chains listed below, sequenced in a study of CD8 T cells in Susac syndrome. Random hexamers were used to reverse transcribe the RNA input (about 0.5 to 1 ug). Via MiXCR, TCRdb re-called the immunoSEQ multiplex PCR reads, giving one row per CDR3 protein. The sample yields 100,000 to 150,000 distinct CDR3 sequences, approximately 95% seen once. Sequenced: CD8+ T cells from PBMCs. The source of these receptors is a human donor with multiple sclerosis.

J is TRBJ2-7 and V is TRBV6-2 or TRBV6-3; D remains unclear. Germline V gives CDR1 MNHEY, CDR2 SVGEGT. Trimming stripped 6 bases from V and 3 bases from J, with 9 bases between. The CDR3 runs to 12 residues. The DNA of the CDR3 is TGTGCCAGCAGCCCGCGGCGCTACGAGCAGTACTTC. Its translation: CASSPRRYEQYF.

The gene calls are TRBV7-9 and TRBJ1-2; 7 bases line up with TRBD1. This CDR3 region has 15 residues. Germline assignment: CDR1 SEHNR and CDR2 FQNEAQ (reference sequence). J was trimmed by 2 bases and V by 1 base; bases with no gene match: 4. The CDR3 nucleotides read TGTGCCAGCAGCTTAGACAGGGGCGAGAACTATGGCTACACCTTC. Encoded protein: CASSLDRGENYGYTF.

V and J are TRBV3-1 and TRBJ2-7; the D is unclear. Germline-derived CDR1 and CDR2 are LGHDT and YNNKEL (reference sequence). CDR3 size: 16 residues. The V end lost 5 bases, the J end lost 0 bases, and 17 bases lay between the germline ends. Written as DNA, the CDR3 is TGTGCCAGCAGCTGGCGAGGTAGGTACAGCTCCTACGAGCAGTACTTC. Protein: CASSWRGRYSSYEQYF.

CDR3: CSAVLGEQDLGEQYF. In DNA form, the CDR3 reads TGCAGTGCTGTCCTAGGGGAACAGGATCTTGGCGAGCAGTACTTC. This sequence joins TRBV20-1 and TRBJ2-7; weak D call: TRBD1 (5 bases). The V end was cut by 5 bases, the J end by 6 bases, with 23 bases between. Germline CDR1 is DFQATT and CDR2 is SNEGSKA (reference sequence). There are 15 residues in the CDR3.

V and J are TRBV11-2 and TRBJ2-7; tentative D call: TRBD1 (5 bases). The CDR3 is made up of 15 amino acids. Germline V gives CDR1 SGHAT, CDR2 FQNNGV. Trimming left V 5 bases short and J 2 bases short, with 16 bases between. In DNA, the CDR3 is TGTGCCAGCAGCGCCGAGGCAGGGTATCCCTACGAGCAGTACTTC. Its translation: CASSAEAGYPYEQYF.

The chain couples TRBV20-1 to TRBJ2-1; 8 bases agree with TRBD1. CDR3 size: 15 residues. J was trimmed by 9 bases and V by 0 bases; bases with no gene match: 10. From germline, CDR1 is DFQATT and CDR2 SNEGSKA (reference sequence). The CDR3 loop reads CSARDPGGPMVEQFF. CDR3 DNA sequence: TGCAGTGCTAGAGATCCAGGGGGCCCTATGGTTGAGCAGTTCTTC.

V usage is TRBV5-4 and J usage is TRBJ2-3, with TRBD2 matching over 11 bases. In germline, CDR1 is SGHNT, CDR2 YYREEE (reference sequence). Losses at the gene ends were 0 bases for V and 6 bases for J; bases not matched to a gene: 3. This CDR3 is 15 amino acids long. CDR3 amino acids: CASSLETSGTDTQYF. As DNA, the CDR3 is TGTGCCAGCAGCTTGGAGACTAGCGGGACGGATACGCAGTATTTT.

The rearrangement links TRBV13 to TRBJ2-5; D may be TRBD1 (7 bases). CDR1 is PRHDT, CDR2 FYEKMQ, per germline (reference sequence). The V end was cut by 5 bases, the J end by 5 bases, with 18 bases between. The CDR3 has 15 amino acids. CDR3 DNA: TGTGCCAGCAGCAATCCGAGGGGGCGGGACGAGACCCAGTACTTC. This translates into CASSNPRGRDETQYF.

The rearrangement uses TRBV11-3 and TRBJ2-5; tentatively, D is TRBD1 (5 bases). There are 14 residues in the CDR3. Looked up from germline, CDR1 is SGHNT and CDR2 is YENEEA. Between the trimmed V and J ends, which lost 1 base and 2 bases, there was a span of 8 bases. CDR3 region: CASSLVRGQETQYF. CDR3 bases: TGTGCCAGCAGCTTAGTAAGGGGTCAAGAGACCCAGTACTTC.

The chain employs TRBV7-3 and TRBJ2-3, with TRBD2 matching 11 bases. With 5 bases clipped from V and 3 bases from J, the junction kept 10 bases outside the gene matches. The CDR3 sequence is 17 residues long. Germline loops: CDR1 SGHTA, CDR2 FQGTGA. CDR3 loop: CASSPRGLAAGTDTQYF. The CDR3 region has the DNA TGTGCCAGCAGCCCTCGGGGACTAGCGGCGGGGACAGATACGCAGTATTTT.

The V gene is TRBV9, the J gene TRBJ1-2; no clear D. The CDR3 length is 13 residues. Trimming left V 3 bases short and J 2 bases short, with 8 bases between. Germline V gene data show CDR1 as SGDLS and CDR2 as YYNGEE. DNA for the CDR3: TGTGCCAGCAGCGAAGTCAGAAACTATGGCTACACCTTC. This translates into CASSEVRNYGYTF.

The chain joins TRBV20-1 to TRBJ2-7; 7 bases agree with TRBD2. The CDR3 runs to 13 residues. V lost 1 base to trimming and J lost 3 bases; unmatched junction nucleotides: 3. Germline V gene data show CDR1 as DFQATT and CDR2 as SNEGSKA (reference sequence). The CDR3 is CSARGEGRYEQYV. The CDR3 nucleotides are TGCAGTGCTAGAGGGGAGGGGCGCTACGAGCAGTACGTC.

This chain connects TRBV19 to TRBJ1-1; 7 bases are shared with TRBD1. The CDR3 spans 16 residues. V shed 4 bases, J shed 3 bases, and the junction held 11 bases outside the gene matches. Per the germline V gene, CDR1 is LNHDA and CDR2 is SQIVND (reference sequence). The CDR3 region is CASSRASDRSDTEAFF. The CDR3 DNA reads TGTGCCAGTAGTAGGGCCTCGGACAGGTCGGACACTGAAGCTTTCTTT.

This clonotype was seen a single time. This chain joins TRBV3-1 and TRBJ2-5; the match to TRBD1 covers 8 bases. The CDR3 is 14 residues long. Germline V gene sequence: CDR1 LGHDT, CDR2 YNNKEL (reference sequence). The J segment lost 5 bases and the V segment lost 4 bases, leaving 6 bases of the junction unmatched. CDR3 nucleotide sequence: TGTGCCAGCAGCCGACAGGGGTCCGAGGAGACCCAGTACTTC. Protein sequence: CASSRQGSEETQYF.

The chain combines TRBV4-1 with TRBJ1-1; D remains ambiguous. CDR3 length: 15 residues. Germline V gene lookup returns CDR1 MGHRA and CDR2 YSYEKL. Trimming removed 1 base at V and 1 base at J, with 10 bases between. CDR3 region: CASSQAPHWNTEAFF. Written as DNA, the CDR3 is TGCGCCAGCAGCCAAGCGCCACATTGGAACACTGAAGCTTTCTTT.

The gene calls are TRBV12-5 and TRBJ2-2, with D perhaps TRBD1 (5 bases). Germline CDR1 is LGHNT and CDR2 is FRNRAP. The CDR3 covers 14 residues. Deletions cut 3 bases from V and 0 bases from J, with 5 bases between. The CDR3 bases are TGTGCTAGTGGTTTAGGGGCGAACACCGGGGAGCTGTTTTTT. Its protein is CASGLGANTGELFF.

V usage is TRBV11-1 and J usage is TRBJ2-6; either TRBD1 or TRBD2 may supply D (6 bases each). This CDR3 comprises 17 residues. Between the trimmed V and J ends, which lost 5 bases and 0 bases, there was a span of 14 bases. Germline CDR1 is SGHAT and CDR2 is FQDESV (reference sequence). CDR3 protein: CASSPWRGTSGANVLTF. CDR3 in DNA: TGTGCCAGCAGCCCGTGGAGGGGGACCTCTGGGGCCAACGTCCTGACTTTC. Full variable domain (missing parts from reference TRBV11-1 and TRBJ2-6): EAEVAQSPRYKITEKSQAVAFWCDPISGHATLYWYRQILGQGPELLVQFQDESVVDDSQLPKDRFSAERLKGVDSTLKIQPAELGDSAMYLCASSPWRGTSGANVLTFGAGSRLTVL.

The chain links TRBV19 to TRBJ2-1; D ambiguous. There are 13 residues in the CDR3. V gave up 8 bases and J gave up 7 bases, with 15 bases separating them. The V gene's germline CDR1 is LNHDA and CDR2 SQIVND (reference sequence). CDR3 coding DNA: TGTGCCAGTGGGATCGCGGTTATGAATGAGCAGTTCTTC. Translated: CASGIAVMNEQFF.

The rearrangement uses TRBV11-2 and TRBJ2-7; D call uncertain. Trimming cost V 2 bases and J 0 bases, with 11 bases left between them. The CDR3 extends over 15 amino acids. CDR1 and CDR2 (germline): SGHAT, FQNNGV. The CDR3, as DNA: TGTGCCAGCAGCTTAAGCCCAGGTGTCTCCTACGAGCAGTACTTC. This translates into CASSLSPGVSYEQYF.

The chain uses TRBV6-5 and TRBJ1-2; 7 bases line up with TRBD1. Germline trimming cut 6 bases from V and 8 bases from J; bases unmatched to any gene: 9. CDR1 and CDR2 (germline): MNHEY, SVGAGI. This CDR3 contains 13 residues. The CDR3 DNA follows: TGTGCCAGCAGCCCCGGGAGGGGGCGAGGCTACACCTTC. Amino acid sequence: CASSPGRGRGYTF.

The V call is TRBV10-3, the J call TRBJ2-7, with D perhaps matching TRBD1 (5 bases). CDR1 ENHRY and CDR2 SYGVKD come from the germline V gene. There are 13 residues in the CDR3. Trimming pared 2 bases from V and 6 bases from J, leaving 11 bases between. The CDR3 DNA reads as TGTGCCATCAGTGAGATTAGGGGTCTCGAGCAGTACTTC. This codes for CAISEIRGLEQYF.

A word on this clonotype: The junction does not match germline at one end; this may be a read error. The CDR3 sequence: CASSSGQTTGKLFF. DNA of the CDR3: TGTGCCAGCAGCTCGGGACAGACCACCGGGAAGCTGTTTTTT. The chain carries TRBV5-6 and TRBJ2-2; 7 bases are a match to TRBD1. Germline CDR1 and CDR2: SGHDT and YYEEEE. The CDR3 is made up of 14 amino acids.

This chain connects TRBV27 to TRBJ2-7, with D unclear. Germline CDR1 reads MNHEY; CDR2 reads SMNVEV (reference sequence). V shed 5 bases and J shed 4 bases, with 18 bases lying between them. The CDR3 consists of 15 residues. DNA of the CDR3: TGTGCCAGCAGTCCCTCCCGGGTACTGGGGTACGAGCAGTACGTC. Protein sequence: CASSPSRVLGYEQYV.

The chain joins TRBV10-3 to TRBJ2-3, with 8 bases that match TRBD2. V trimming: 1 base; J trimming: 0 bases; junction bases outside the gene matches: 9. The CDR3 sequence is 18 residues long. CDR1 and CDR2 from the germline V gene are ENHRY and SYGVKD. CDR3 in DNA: TGTGCCATCAGTGAGTACGGGACTAGAGCCTCTAGCACAGATACGCAGTATTTT. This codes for CAISEYGTRASSTDTQYF.

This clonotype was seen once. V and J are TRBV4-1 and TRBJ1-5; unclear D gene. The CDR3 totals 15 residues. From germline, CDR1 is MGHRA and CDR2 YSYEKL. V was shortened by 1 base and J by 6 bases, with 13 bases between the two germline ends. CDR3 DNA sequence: TGCGCCAGCAGCCAAGGGAGAAGGGCAGGTCAGCCCCAGCATTTT. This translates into CASSQGRRAGQPQHF.